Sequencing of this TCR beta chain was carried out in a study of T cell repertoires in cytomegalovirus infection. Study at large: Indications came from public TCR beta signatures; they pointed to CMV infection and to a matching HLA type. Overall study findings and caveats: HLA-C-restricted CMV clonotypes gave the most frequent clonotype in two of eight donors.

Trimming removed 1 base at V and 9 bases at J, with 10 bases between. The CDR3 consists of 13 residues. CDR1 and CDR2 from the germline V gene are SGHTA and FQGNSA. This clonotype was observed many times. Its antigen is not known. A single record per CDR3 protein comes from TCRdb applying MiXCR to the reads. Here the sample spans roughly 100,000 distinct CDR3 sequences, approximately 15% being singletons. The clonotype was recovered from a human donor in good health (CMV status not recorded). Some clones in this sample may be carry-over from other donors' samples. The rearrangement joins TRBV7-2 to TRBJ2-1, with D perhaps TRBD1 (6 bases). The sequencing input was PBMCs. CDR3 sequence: CASSLDGGTEQFF. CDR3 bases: TGTGCCAGCAGCTTAGATGGGGGCACTGAGCAGTTCTTC.